Detailed here is one TCR beta chain. Its antigen is unknown. No quality values exist for individual bases; no much larger clone is one base distant. The data derive from a study of cytomegalovirus exposure and HLA in healthy donors (dated by TCRdb to about 2017). For the wider study: An earlier analysis of fewer than 750 of the donors reported over 250 Gb of sequence data and 90 million to 120 million unique TCR beta sequences obtained from 150 million to 200 million T cells. Donor age, sex, ethnicity and CMV serostatus were compiled together with the repertoire data. HLA typing included class I and class II loci at four-digit resolution. A separate validation cohort of roughly 130 different subjects was used in addition to the roughly 620-subject first cohort. Of the 350 to 450 genotyped donors, around 81% fell in the genetic ancestry cluster associated with self-reported Caucasian donors. Among 300 to 500 genotyped donors of the cohort, an average of roughly 230,000 unique TCR beta nucleotide sequences was sequenced per donor, of which roughly 17% were non-productive. High-throughput TCR immunosequencing, statistical association of individual TCRs with disease status, and machine learning were combined to predict cytomegalovirus infection status. The number of typed donors differed by locus: about 620-630 for A, B, C, DRB1 and DQB1; approximately 540 for DQA1; approximately 610 for DPA1; and roughly 450 for DPB1. The aim of the study was to test whether cataloging public T cell receptors could identify signatures of past pathogen exposure. A later genetic analysis used genome-wide SNP genotypes for about 60% of the 666 donors, treating that subset as a discovery cohort. To study patterns of TCR occurrence, a later analysis re-analyzed previously published TCR beta repertoires from 650 to 750 donors and added high-resolution HLA genotyping. In an earlier analysis of about 590 of the donors, high-throughput TCR beta sequencing was used to judge whether each TCR beta V gene segment behaved as functional or pseudogenic. The T cell repertoires of 666 subjects were profiled by immunosequencing and related to cytomegalovirus serostatus. An early release that covered 500 to 800 HLA-typed donors contained 300 to 350 gigabases of sequencing data and roughly 84 million unique TCR sequences. Because of strong linkage in the cohort, roughly five DR-DQ haplotypes were treated as single units for association and clustering. All discovery cohort repertoires had been generated using a single sequencing platform. In the later analysis, no new phenotypic data were used to find candidate immune exposures; instead, reliance was placed on TCR beta sequences and their occurrence across donors.

The V end gives up 6 bases and the J end 0 bases, leaving 11 bases in the junction not matched to a gene. Looking up the germline V gene yields CDR1 LGHNA and CDR2 YNFKEQ. The CDR3 holds 18 amino acids from the cysteine to the phenylalanine. Just CDR3 DNA is preserved here, 54 bases in frame from base 1. What the study reported, not specific to this receptor: The presence/absence analyses assumed that sequencing depth was roughly uniform across donors, and that assumption may not be true. A group of highly shared sequence variants was considered likely to be a technical artifact of the sequencing pipeline. In an earlier analysis of over 550 of the donors, most TCR beta V segments were observed in productive rearrangements about 90% or about 30% of the time, broadly matching IMGT annotations. Linkage disequilibrium might explain the correlated functional status among segregating V segments, but an unknown experimental factor could not be excluded. Only TCR beta chains were sequenced in this cohort, and the absence of alpha or paired-chain data limited detectable features. Around 16 rarely observed V segments, including chromosome 9 orphons, were excluded from the earlier analysis of about 600 of the donors because counts were too low. A further reported finding was that TCR beta sequences accurately predicted the HLA-A and HLA-B alleles for most subjects in the first cohort. According to a later analysis, TCR association rates differed among HLA loci, with DRB1 alleles showing the most associated TCRs and HLA-C alleles showing the fewest. A total of 150 or so TCR beta chains were listed by the study as associated with cytomegalovirus. Three of the identified cytomegalovirus-associated TCR beta chains were confirmed in vitro to be specific for cytomegalovirus antigens. According to a later analysis, most CMV-associated TCR beta chains appeared to be HLA-restricted, and the HLA associations seemed to be driven largely by CMV exposure. The only immune exposure information available for the cohort was CMV serostatus. Some IMGT-functional V segments, including TRBV6-2 and TRBV6-3, could not be distinguished by the 87-base-pair reads and were therefore excluded. In a later analysis, HLA-associated TCR beta chains showed more clonal expansion and lower generation probabilities than non-associated chains that were equally common. Because HLA typing was unavailable for some donors at each locus, only the typed subset was used in association tests. Assigning TCR associations to individual alleles was difficult when HLA alleles, especially DR and DQ, strongly co-occurred. In a later genetic analysis, fewer N-insertions in productive TCRs were reported among donors in an Asian-associated ancestry cluster than the roughly 670-donor mean. In both the original and validation cohorts, the classifier was reported to diagnose cytomegalovirus status with high specificity and sensitivity. A later analysis associated 16,951 TCR beta sequences with specific HLA alleles at a false discovery rate of 0.05. The authors suggested that the approach could potentially be extended to other disease states and immunological phenotypes. V-gene and J-gene trimming of TCR beta chains was associated with a missense DCLRE1C variant in a later genetic analysis, and the association was replicated in an independent cohort. A later analysis reported that several top co-occurrence clusters appeared linked to parvovirus B19, influenza, CMV and Epstein-Barr virus. Across donors, most TCR sequences were observed very rarely, whereas some public TCRs were present in many individuals.

The cohort was made up of hundreds of healthy bone marrow donors. All cohort members were sampled while nominally healthy, although unrecorded immune exposures were likely present. The donor was CMV seronegative and belonged to the group of under 400 seronegative cohort members. A peripheral blood sample was provided by each donor, and peripheral blood mononuclear cells were used for TCR beta sequencing. The Qiagen DNeasy Blood Extraction Kit was used to extract genomic DNA from the blood cell samples. The library was prepared using the immunoSEQ multiplex PCR assay. A mixture of 60 forward primers for TCR Vbeta segments and 13 reverse primers for TCR Jbeta segments was used in the multiplex PCR. The CDR3 region of rearranged TCR beta genes was amplified from genomic DNA with a multiplex PCR assay. Amplified TCR beta libraries were sequenced as 87-base-pair reads on the Illumina HiSeq System. Per the original workflow: A later analysis tallied 75 million to 95 million unique TCR beta chains across the 666 repertoires, and 10 million to 11 million of those chains were shared by two or more donors. Raw reads were error-corrected and collapsed into unique sequences with a nearest-neighbor algorithm that merged closely related sequences to remove PCR and sequencing errors. CDR3 sequences were aligned to IMGT reference sequences to assign V, D and J gene segments. Each retained sequence needed at least a six-nucleotide match to both a V gene segment and a J gene segment. Rearrangements were called productive when the CDR3 lacked stop codons and stayed in frame with V and J; all others were non-productive. CDR3 was defined by IMGT convention, running from the second conserved V-encoded cysteine to the conserved J-encoded phenylalanine. Sequences without an unambiguous match to a single V gene segment were excluded from the earlier analysis of 500 to 700 of the donors. In an earlier analysis of 587 of the donors, V segments were called functional above 56.7% productive rearrangements and were called segregating when the between-donor standard deviation exceeded 5%. A statistical classification framework was built to diagnose cytomegalovirus status from the catalog of TCR beta chain sequences. In a later analysis, TCR nucleotide sequences were compared against IMGT/GENE-DB human TR gene sequences so that V and J genes could be assigned. The TCRdist pipeline was used in a later analysis to assign CDR3 sequences and most-parsimonious VDJ recombination scenarios. In a later analysis, each TCR beta chain was defined by its CDR3 amino acid sequence together with its V-gene family, and reads without a unique V-gene family were excluded. To address suspected cross-contamination and a sequencing artifact, a later analysis removed approximately 590 highly shared, low-generation-probability nucleotide sequences. A later analysis calculated a clonal expansion index for each public chain from normalized within-repertoire ranks of inferred template counts. In a later analysis, generation probabilities were computed with a VDJ recombination model fitted to out-of-frame rearrangements, and the resulting probabilities were checked against IGoR. Hypergeometric tests were used in a later analysis to score TCR-TCR, TCR-HLA and TCR-CMV co-occurrence, with a repertoire-size bias correction applied to the TCR pairs. To estimate false discovery rates, a later analysis permuted the HLA or CMV assignments 20 times. In a later analysis, co-occurring TCRs were grouped with DBSCAN, and TCRdist sequence similarity was added when clustering was performed within HLA-allele-positive subsets. Repertoires with fewer than 30,000 or more than 120,000 public chains, plus five repertoires with anomalous nucleotide sharing, were excluded from co-occurrence clustering. Entries here come from immuneACCESS through TCRdb and include only in-frame sequences with V and J called. Some clones fail to appear in such tables; in the studies checked, an unresolved V gene covers under half of the shortfall, and the cause of the remainder is unknown. The V and J calls and clone size come from that table; D and trimming were worked out from the DNA. The sample has 150,000 or so clones on record, approximately 80% of them singletons. The top ten clones comprise approximately 1.6% of the sample.

The origin of this receptor is a woman aged 25 to 45 in good health and CMV-seronegative. The chain is encoded by TRBV4-2 joined to TRBJ2-6, with TRBD2 matching 7 junction bases. Sequencing was performed on PBMCs. The CDR3 is CASREEAGLPSGANVLTF. In nucleotide form, the sequence is TGTGCCAGCAGAGAAGAAGCGGGGCTTCCCTCTGGGGCCAACGTCCTGACTTTC.